Presented here are 5 T cell receptor beta chains from one specimen sequenced in a study of shared clonotypes between healthy human individuals. TCRdb's table, derived via immunoSEQ multiplex PCR, lists solely in-frame clones and lacks some. The data hold around 600,000 clones, with 85% to 95% observed a single time. The naive CD8 fraction comprised CD45RO-negative cells positively selected for CCR7 and excluded terminally differentiated effector memory CD45RA+ cells. The sample consisted of naive CD8+ T cells sorted from blood. The receptors were gathered from a woman aged 25 to 39 in good health.

The CDR3 DNA reads TGTGCCAGCAGCGGCAGCGAAAAACTGTTTTTT. The encoded protein is CASSGSEKLFF. The gene calls are TRBV11-2 and TRBJ1-4; D is unclear. With 5 bases removed from V and 8 bases from J, the gap between germline ends came to 6 bases. This CDR3 comprises 11 residues. Germline V CDR1 and CDR2: SGHAT, FQNNGV. The whole variable domain, filled in from reference TRBV11-2 and TRBJ1-4, reads EAGVAQSPRYKIIEKRQSVAFWCNPISGHATLYWYQQILGQGPKLLIQFQNNGVVDDSQLPKDRFSAERLKGVDSTLKIQPAKLEDSAVYLCASSGSEKLFFGSGTQLSVL.

This chain connects TRBV7-9 to TRBJ2-3; 10 nucleotides line up with TRBD2. Germline V gives CDR1 SEHNR, CDR2 FQNEAQ (reference sequence). The CDR3 contains 15 residues. The CDR3: CAHSELAGSTDTQYF. DNA for the CDR3: TGTGCTCACTCGGAACTAGCGGGGAGCACAGATACGCAGTATTTT.

The count of this clone is one. The chain is built from TRBV5-3 and TRBJ2-5, with TRBD1 as a possible D gene (6 bases). TRBV5-3 falls under the ORF class, with uncertain function. With 0 bases removed from V and 5 bases from J, the gap between germline ends came to 23 bases. There are 18 residues in the CDR3. In DNA form, the CDR3 reads TGTGCCAGAAGCTTGGCGACCGTACAGGGATTCTATAGGGAGACCCAGTACTTC. Translation: CARSLATVQGFYRETQYF.

This sequence joins TRBV9 and TRBJ2-7, with a tentative D call TRBD2 (5 bases). Germline loops: CDR1 SGDLS, CDR2 YYNGEE. Trimming pared 0 bases from V and 5 bases from J, leaving 15 bases between. The CDR3 runs to 15 residues. The CDR3 nucleotides read TGTGCCAGCAGCGTAGGTCTAGCTATTACCCACGAGCAGTACTTC. Translation gives CASSVGLAITHEQYF.

The V call is TRBV15, the J call TRBJ1-5; no firm D call. The germline gives CDR1 LNHNV, CDR2 YYDKDF (reference sequence). V lost 1 base and J lost 4, with 5 bases in between. The CDR3 spans 13 residues. CDR3 amino acids: CATSRVPNQPQHF. CDR3 nucleotides: TGTGCCACCAGCAGAGTCCCTAATCAGCCCCAGCATTTT.